This TCR beta chain was sequenced in a study of cytomegalovirus exposure and HLA in healthy donors. General observations from the study: As was reported, the classifier diagnosed cytomegalovirus status with high specificity and sensitivity.

Primers: 60 Vbeta forward and 13 Jbeta reverse. The assay was immunoSEQ multiplex PCR, and TCRdb's table has in-frame clones only and misses some. The sample contains 100,000 to 150,000 clones, just under 75% of which appear only once. Notes on this clone: Its antigen is not known.

The sequenced sample was PBMCs. The clonotype comes from a man in his forties in good health and CMV-seropositive.

The CDR3 spells CSVGTGGGSTEAFF. The CDR3 DNA sequence: TGCAGCGTTGGGACAGGGGGCGGAAGCACTGAAGCTTTCTTT. The chain uses TRBV29-1 and TRBJ1-1; TRBD1 matches 11 bases. Trimming took 4 bases from V and 4 from J; bases not matched to a gene: 5. The CDR3 is made up of 14 amino acids. Germline V gene data show CDR1 as SQVTM and CDR2 as ANQGSEA.